This T cell receptor beta chain came from a study of shared clonotypes between healthy human individuals. Looking at the study overall: Those who served as donors were a couple of women and three men between the ages of 18 and 49. Study-wide findings and caveats: The low donor count limited represented genetic and exposure-history diversity. Sampling covered blood only; tissue repertoires likely differ.

The length of the CDR3 is 13 residues. Germline loops: CDR1 MNHNY, CDR2 SVGAGI (reference sequence). Trimming cost V 6 bases and J 4 bases, with 13 bases left between them. Only Caucasian adults living in Nashville, Tennessee served as donors. A word on this clone: No antigen is known for it.

TCRdb's copy holds only in-frame clones and misses some; the assay was immunoSEQ multiplex PCR. Among 850,000 to 1,200,000 clones, about 75% were seen once, and the ten largest hold around 1.4%. This TCR derives from a man younger than 30 in good health. The sequencing input was memory CD4+ T cells sorted from blood. As for subset: CD45RA-negative fraction. The chain carries TRBV6-6 and TRBJ2-7; TRBD2 might be the D (6 bases). This CDR3 is CASRSSGPYEQYF. CDR3 in DNA: TGTGCCAGCAGGTCGAGCGGGCCTTACGAGCAGTACTTC.